This record looks at one T cell receptor (beta chain) sequence and its context. This sample stems from a study of blood T cell repertoires in COVID-19. Background on the study: Italy, Spain and the United States were the sources of the convalescent and acute COVID-19 samples. T cells, B-cell-depleted T cells, or PBMCs supplied cDNA or gDNA.

Per the original methods: Quantification of nucleated cells was approximated via reference gene primer amplification. Sequencing was performed with immunoSEQ multiplex PCR; in TCRdb, only in-frame clones are kept and a portion is missing. V, J and clone size reflect that table, while D and trimming were determined from the DNA. The sample includes about 140,000 clones, around 83% seen only once; the top ten take about 1.4%. In germline, CDR1 is LNHNV, CDR2 YYDKDF (reference sequence). The CDR3 is 13 residues long. V gave up 2 bases and J gave up 8 bases, with 12 bases separating them. The chain recombines TRBV15 with TRBJ1-2, with D hard to call. This TCR derives from a human donor in a cohort sampled during active COVID-19. The material sequenced was peripheral blood. The CDR3 coding sequence is TGTGCCACCAGCAGACCATCCTCGCGCGGCTACACCTTC. This codes for CATSRPSSRGYTF.